The entry below gives a single TCR beta chain sequence along with its context. The antigen is undetermined. The donor population consisted of healthy HIV-negative adults with no recent acute infections or vaccinations. The sample originates from a study of shared clonotypes between healthy human individuals. General study findings and limits: It was observed that roughly 5.4% of naive CD4 clonotypes were shared across several donors. Generation of non-shared clonotypes was less probable than generation of clonotypes shared by all four donors. With few donors, the genetic and exposure-history diversity represented was limited.

Measured with immunoSEQ multiplex PCR; TCRdb has only the in-frame clones, and not every one. Among roughly 1,500,000 clones listed, approximately 98% were seen once. Germline V lookup: CDR1 ENHRY, CDR2 SYGVKD. The CDR3 consists of 13 residues. Trimming took 7 bases from V and 4 from J, leaving 11 bases between them. The receptor was isolated from a man aged 25 to 40 in good health. The chain joins TRBV10-3 to TRBJ2-1, with a weak D call TRBD2 (5 bases). The sequenced sample was naive CD4+ T cells sorted from blood. The subset here: CD45RA+ positively selected. The CDR3 region is CAITTDFYNEQFF. The CDR3 coding sequence is TGTGCCATCACCACGGACTTTTACAATGAGCAGTTCTTC.